The 28 T cell receptor beta chains in this list originate from one sample, sequenced in a study of blood T cell repertoires in COVID-19. The repertoire was sequenced with immunoSEQ multiplex PCR; TCRdb's copy has only in-frame clones and lacks some. The sample gives tens of thousands of clones, approximately 78% of which show up once; roughly 12% is in the top ten. Source material: peripheral blood. The origin of the receptors is a human donor in a cohort sampled during active COVID-19.

This chain uses TRBV18 with TRBJ1-1; possible D gene TRBD1, 6 bases. The CDR3 spans 11 residues. The V and J ends lost 6 bases and 13 bases respectively, with 15 bases between them. Germline V gene sequence: CDR1 KGHSH, CDR2 LQKENI. The CDR3 DNA follows: TGTGCCAGCTCGTCTGGACAGAGCGGTTTCTTT. Protein sequence: CASSSGQSGFF.

The CDR3 coding sequence is TGTGCCAGCAGCCAGAGCACTAGGACTGAAGCTTTCTTT. Its translation: CASSQSTRTEAFF. This chain joins TRBV14 and TRBJ1-1; D is unresolved. V shed 3 bases and J shed 5 bases, with 10 bases lying between them. Germline V CDR1 and CDR2: SGHDN, FVKESK. This CDR3 spans 13 amino acids.

The genes are TRBV19 and TRBJ1-2; 10 nucleotides line up with TRBD1. CDR3 length equals 13 residues. Germline V gives CDR1 LNHDA, CDR2 SQIVND (reference sequence). After removal of 8 bases from V and 4 bases from J, the junction contained 4 bases not matched to a gene. The CDR3 here is CASRQGARYGYTF. Here the CDR3 DNA reads TGTGCCAGTCGACAGGGGGCTCGCTATGGCTACACCTTC.

V usage is TRBV7-9 and J usage is TRBJ2-5; TRBD2 matches at 11 bases. This CDR3 spans 17 amino acids. Germline lookup yields CDR1 SEHNR and CDR2 FQNEAQ (reference sequence). The V gene end was trimmed by 4 bases and the J gene end by 1 base; junction bases not matched to a gene: 8. The CDR3 spells CASSSRRGLAAQETQYF. The CDR3 DNA reads as TGTGCCAGCAGCTCCCGTAGGGGACTAGCGGCCCAAGAGACCCAGTACTTC.

CDR3 sequence (DNA): TGTGCCAGCAGCCCAAACCGGGACTTAGGAGCTTTCTTT. Translation gives CASSPNRDLGAFF. The chain recombines TRBV3-1 (or the pseudogene TRBV3-2) with TRBJ1-1; D is perhaps TRBD1 (5 bases). CDR3 length: 13 residues. The germline V gene has CDR1 LGHDT and CDR2 YNNKEL (reference sequence). Between the trimmed V and J ends, which lost 4 bases and 10 bases, there was a span of 16 bases.

This clone was seen only once. The V gene is TRBV11-2, the J gene TRBJ2-7, with D perhaps matching TRBD1 (5 bases). Per the germline V gene, CDR1 is SGHAT and CDR2 is FQNNGV. V lost 0 bases and J 6 bases, leaving 18 bases between the germline ends. The CDR3 sequence is 16 residues long. CDR3: CASSLEVGRASGEQYV. The CDR3 region has the DNA TGTGCCAGCAGCTTAGAGGTCGGCAGGGCGTCTGGCGAGCAGTACGTC.

The chain's CDR3 is CASSQRQGVNTEAFF. In DNA, the CDR3 is TGTGCCAGCAGCCAACGACAGGGGGTGAACACTGAAGCTTTCTTT. The chain uses TRBV14 and TRBJ1-1; TRBD1 agrees at 9 bases. The V and J ends lost 2 bases and 0 bases, in that order; junction bases with no gene match: 1. The V gene's germline CDR1 is SGHDN and CDR2 FVKESK. The CDR3 spans 15 residues.

The chain carries TRBV28 and TRBJ2-6, with D perhaps matching TRBD1 (6 bases). This CDR3 comprises 14 residues. The V gene's germline CDR1 is MDHEN and CDR2 SYDVKM. V gave up 7 bases and J gave up 3 bases, with 10 bases separating them. The CDR3 DNA is TGTGCCAGCAACAGGGATGGTGGGGCCAACGTCCTGACTTTC. Its translation is CASNRDGGANVLTF.

The chain employs TRBV20-1 and TRBJ2-1, with D tentatively TRBD2 (6 bases). V lost 3 bases to trimming and J lost 1 base, with 19 bases between them. CDR3 length: 17 amino acids. Germline V gives CDR1 DFQATT, CDR2 SNEGSKA (reference sequence). In nucleotides, the CDR3 is TGCAGTGCTAGTCCCTACCTGACTAGGGAATCCTACAATGAGCAGTTCTTC. Its protein product is CSASPYLTRESYNEQFF.

A few counts support this clone. V is TRBV5-1 and J is TRBJ2-2; TRBD1 might be the D (7 bases). V was shortened by 6 bases and J by 4 bases, with 16 bases between the two germline ends. Germline-derived CDR1 and CDR2 are SGHRS and YFSETQ. This CDR3 has 15 residues. For the CDR3, the DNA is TGCGCCAGCATCCCAGGGGGGCGAGGCACCGGGGAGCTGTTTTTT. It is translated as CASIPGGRGTGELFF.

In this sample, this clone turned up once. This sequence joins TRBV2 and TRBJ2-1, with D tentatively TRBD2 (5 bases). The CDR3 contains 15 residues. Trimming cost V 2 bases and J 10 bases, with 18 bases left between them. Germline lookup yields CDR1 SNHLY and CDR2 FYNNEI. In DNA form, the CDR3 reads TGTGCCAGCAGTGAAAGCAGCGGCGGTTGGGGAGAGCAGTTCTTC. Amino acids: CASSESSGGWGEQFF.

The chain combines TRBV5-4 with TRBJ2-7; 10 bases fit TRBD1. V was pared by 2 bases and J by 6 bases, with 5 bases of the junction left unmatched. In germline, CDR1 is SGHNT, CDR2 YYREEE (reference sequence). CDR3 size: 14 residues. The CDR3, as DNA: TGTGCCAGCAGCTTACCAGGACAGGGGGGCGAGCAGTACTTC. As protein: CASSLPGQGGEQYF.

This rearrangement joins TRBV5-1 to TRBJ2-3; the D is unclear. Looked up from germline, CDR1 is SGHRS and CDR2 is YFSETQ. The V end was cut by 0 bases, the J end by 5 bases, with 10 bases between. CDR3 length: 14 amino acids. The CDR3 sequence is CASSLAGFQDTQYF. The CDR3 coding sequence is TGCGCCAGCAGCTTGGCCGGGTTTCAAGATACGCAGTATTTT.

The gene calls are TRBV11-2 and TRBJ2-5, with 12 bases fitting TRBD2. Germline V gene lookup returns CDR1 SGHAT and CDR2 FQNNGV. The CDR3 covers 17 residues. Trimming took 5 bases from V and 1 from J; bases not matched to a gene: 8. Here the CDR3 reads CASSRRTSGGTQETQYF. For the CDR3, the DNA is TGTGCCAGCAGCAGACGCACTAGCGGGGGGACCCAAGAGACCCAGTACTTC.

V is TRBV19 and J is TRBJ2-4; weak D call: TRBD1 (6 bases). Germline loops: CDR1 LNHDA, CDR2 SQIVND (reference sequence). This CDR3 region has 12 residues. Trimming took 7 bases from V and 7 from J, leaving 11 bases between them. The CDR3 sequence: CASMGDKNIQYF. The CDR3 nucleotides read TGTGCCAGTATGGGGGACAAGAACATTCAGTACTTC.

The chain uses TRBV5-1 and TRBJ2-7; 8 bases agree with TRBD2. In germline, CDR1 is SGHRS, CDR2 YFSETQ. J gave up 2 bases and V 4 bases, and 17 bases lay outside the gene matches. There are 18 residues in the CDR3. The DNA of the CDR3 is TGCGCCAGCAGCCCGGGTCACCTGGGGGCGGGGGGCCCCTACGAGCAGTACTTC. Translation: CASSPGHLGAGGPYEQYF.

The chain links TRBV5-5 to TRBJ1-3, with 8 positions matching TRBD1. The length of the CDR3 is 17 residues. The V gene end was trimmed by 1 base and the J gene end by 0 bases; junction bases not matched to a gene: 6. Germline CDR1 is SGHKS and CDR2 is YYEKEE (reference sequence). Here the CDR3 DNA reads TGTGCCAGCAGCTTGCCAACAGGGGGGTACTCTGGAAACACCATATATTTT. Amino acid sequence: CASSLPTGGYSGNTIYF.

This clone was seen a single time. The genes are TRBV6-5 and TRBJ1-2; D uncertain. Trimming took off 6 bases at V and 0 bases at J, with 8 bases between the two ends. There are 13 residues in the CDR3. The germline V gene encodes CDR1 MNHEY and CDR2 SVGAGI. In nucleotides, the CDR3 is TGTGCCAGCAGGTGGGGAGCTAACTATGGCTACACCTTC. This sequence encodes CASRWGANYGYTF.

This clone has only a few counts. The V call is TRBV2, the J call TRBJ1-1, with 8 bases that match TRBD1. This CDR3 has 14 amino acids. The germline gives CDR1 SNHLY, CDR2 FYNNEI. Trimming at V came to 6 bases and at J to 2 bases, leaving 5 bases not matched to a gene. CDR3 bases: TGTGCCAGCAGAGGACAGGGCGGTAACACTGAAGCTTTCTTT. Its protein product is CASRGQGGNTEAFF. Supplemented by reference TRBV2 and TRBJ1-1, the full variable domain reads EPEVTQTPSHQVTQMGQEVILRCVPISNHLYFYWYRQILGQKVEFLVSFYNNEISEKSEIFDDQFSVERPDGSNFTLKIRSTKLEDSAMYFCASRGQGGNTEAFFGQGTRLTVV.

The J gene is TRBJ2-5, the V gene TRBV6-5; 9 bases map to TRBD1. This CDR3 is 13 amino acids long. The trim removed 6 bases at V and 2 bases at J, leaving 1 base unmatched. CDR1 and CDR2 (germline): MNHEY, SVGAGI. This chain's CDR3 is CASSGQGQETQYF. CDR3 nucleotide sequence: TGTGCCAGCAGCGGACAGGGGCAAGAGACCCAGTACTTC.

The chain is built from TRBV2 and TRBJ2-2; TRBD2 matches 9 bases. CDR3 size: 18 residues. Unmatched junction bases numbered 10, after V lost 5 bases and J lost 0 bases. Germline values: CDR1 SNHLY, CDR2 FYNNEI. Here the CDR3 reads CASSRSGTSYSNTGELFF. The CDR3 nucleotides are TGTGCCAGCAGTCGGTCCGGGACTAGCTACTCGAACACCGGGGAGCTGTTTTTT.

V gene TRBV6-1 combines with J gene TRBJ2-1; D gene unclear. The CDR3 covers 14 residues. The V end lost 0 bases, the J end lost 4 bases, and 7 bases lay between the germline ends. Germline V CDR1 and CDR2: MNHNS, SASEGT. The CDR3 spells CASSEAAGYNEQFF. As DNA, the CDR3 is TGTGCCAGCAGTGAAGCCGCCGGGTACAATGAGCAGTTCTTC.

This clone turned up a few times. The genes are TRBV4-1 and TRBJ1-3; D is possibly TRBD1 (5 bases). Trimming took 2 bases from V and 4 from J, leaving 15 bases between them. The CDR3 length is 16 residues. Germline-derived CDR1 and CDR2 are MGHRA and YSYEKL. The CDR3 region is CASSQWGLGIGNTIYF. The CDR3 bases are TGCGCCAGCAGCCAATGGGGACTTGGGATAGGAAACACCATATATTTT.

The rearrangement uses TRBV13 and TRBJ2-1; TRBD2 is a possible D gene (6 bases). The CDR3 is made up of 16 amino acids. Deletions cut 5 bases from V and 6 bases from J, with 20 bases between. From germline, CDR1 is PRHDT and CDR2 FYEKMQ (reference sequence). CDR3 sequence: CASSPWLGGGANEQFF. CDR3 DNA: TGTGCCAGCAGCCCCTGGTTGGGAGGCGGGGCCAATGAGCAGTTCTTC.

CDR3: CASTQGWYTDTQYF. The CDR3, as DNA: TGTGCCAGCACCCAGGGATGGTACACAGATACGCAGTATTTT. The chain links TRBV6-5 to TRBJ2-3; tentatively, D is TRBD1 (5 bases). In germline, CDR1 is MNHEY, CDR2 SVGAGI. This CDR3 contains 14 residues. Trimming stripped 7 bases from V and 2 bases from J, with 13 bases between.

J is TRBJ2-2 and V is TRBV4-2; a weak D match, TRBD2 (5 bases). The CDR3 covers 15 residues. The V end was cut by 4 bases, the J end by 3 bases, with 12 bases between. Germline CDR1 LGHNA, CDR2 YNFKEQ. CDR3 in amino acids: CASSLSTGDTGELFF. DNA of the CDR3: TGTGCCAGCAGCCTCAGTACCGGGGACACCGGGGAGCTGTTTTTT.

Only one count was recorded for this clone. The V gene is TRBV15, the J gene TRBJ2-5; the D gene is possibly TRBD2 (6 bases). Germline loops: CDR1 LNHNV, CDR2 YYDKDF (reference sequence). The CDR3 covers 14 residues. V lost 1 base to trimming and J lost 4 bases, with 10 bases between them. The CDR3 DNA is TGTGCCACCAGCAGAGGGGGGGTTGCAGAGACCCAGTACTTC. It specifies CATSRGGVAETQYF.

V is TRBV18 and J is TRBJ2-3, with D hard to call. CDR1 and CDR2 (germline): KGHSH, LQKENI. The CDR3 extends over 12 amino acids. The V end lost 3 bases, the J end lost 6 bases, and 7 bases lay between the germline ends. The CDR3 nucleotides read TGTGCCAGCTCACCTCAGTCGGATACGCAGTATTTT. Translated: CASSPQSDTQYF.